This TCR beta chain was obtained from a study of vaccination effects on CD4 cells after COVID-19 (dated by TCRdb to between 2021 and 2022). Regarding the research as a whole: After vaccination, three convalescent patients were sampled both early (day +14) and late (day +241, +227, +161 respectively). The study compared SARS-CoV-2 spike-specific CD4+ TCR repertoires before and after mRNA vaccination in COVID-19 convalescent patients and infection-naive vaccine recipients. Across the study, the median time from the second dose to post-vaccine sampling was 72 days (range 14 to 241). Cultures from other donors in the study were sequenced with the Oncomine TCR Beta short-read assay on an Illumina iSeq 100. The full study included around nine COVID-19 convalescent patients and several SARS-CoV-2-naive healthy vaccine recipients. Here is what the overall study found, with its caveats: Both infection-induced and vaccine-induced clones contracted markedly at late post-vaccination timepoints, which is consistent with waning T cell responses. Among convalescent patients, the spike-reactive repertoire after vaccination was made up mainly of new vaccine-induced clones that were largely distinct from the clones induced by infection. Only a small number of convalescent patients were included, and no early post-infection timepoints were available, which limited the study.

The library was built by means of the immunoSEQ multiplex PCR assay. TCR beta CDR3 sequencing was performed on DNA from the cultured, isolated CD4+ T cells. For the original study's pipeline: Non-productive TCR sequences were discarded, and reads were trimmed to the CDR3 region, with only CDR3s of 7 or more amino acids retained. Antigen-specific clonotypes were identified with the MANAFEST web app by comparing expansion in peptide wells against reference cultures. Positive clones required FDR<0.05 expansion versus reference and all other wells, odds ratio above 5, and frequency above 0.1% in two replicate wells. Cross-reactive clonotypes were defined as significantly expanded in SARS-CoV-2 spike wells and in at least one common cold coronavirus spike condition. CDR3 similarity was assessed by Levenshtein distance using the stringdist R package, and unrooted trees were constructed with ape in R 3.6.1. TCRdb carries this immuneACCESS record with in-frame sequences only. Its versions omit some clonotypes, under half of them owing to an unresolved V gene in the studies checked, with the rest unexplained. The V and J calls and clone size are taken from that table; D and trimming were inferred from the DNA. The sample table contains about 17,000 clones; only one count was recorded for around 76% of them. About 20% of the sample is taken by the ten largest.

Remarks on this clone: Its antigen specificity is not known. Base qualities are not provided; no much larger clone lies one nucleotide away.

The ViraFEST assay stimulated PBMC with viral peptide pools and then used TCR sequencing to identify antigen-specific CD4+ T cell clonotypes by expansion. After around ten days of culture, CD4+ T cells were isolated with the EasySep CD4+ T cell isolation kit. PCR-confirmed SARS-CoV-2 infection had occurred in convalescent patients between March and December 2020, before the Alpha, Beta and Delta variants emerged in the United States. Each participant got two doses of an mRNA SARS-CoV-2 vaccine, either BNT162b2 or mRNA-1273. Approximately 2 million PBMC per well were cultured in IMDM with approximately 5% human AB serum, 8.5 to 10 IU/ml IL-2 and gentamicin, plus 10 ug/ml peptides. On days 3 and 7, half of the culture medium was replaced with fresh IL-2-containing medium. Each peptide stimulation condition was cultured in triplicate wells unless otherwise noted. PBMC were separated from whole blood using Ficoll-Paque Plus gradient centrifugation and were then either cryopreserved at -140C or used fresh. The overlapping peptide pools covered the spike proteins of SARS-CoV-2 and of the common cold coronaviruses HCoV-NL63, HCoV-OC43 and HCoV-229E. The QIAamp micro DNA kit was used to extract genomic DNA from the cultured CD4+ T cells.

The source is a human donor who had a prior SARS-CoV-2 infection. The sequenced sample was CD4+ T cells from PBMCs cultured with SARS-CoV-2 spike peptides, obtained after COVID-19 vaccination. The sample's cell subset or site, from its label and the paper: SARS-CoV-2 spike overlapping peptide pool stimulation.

The nucleotide sequence is given as TGTGCCAGCAGCCCCGACAACGGCGACGAGCAGTACTTC. Its protein product is CASSPDNGDEQYF. The V gene is TRBV7-2 and the J gene is TRBJ2-7; no D gene is confidently identified. V lost 5 bases and J lost 5 bases; the stretch between them is 13 bases long. Per the germline V gene, SGHTA is the CDR1 and FQGNSA is the CDR2. The CDR3 has 13 amino acids, counting the end cysteine and phenylalanine. Of the read, only the CDR3 DNA is kept; its 39 bases are in frame from base 1.